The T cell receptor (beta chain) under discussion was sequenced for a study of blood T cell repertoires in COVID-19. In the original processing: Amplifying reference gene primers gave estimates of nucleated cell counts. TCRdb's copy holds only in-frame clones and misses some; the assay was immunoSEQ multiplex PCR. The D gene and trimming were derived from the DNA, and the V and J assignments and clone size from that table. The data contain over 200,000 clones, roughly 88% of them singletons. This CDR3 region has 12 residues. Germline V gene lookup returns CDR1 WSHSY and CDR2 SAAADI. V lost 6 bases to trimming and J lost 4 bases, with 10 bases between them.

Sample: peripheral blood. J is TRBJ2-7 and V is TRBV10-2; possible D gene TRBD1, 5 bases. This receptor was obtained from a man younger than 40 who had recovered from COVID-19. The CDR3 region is CASSTQVYEQYF. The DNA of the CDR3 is TGCGCCAGCAGCACACAGGTATACGAGCAGTACTTC.